This T cell receptor beta chain was captured by sequencing in a study of blood T cell repertoires in COVID-19. Assay used: immunoSEQ multiplex PCR; TCRdb lists only in-frame clones, some missing. This table has fewer than 110,000 clones, approximately 81% appearing once. This clone was seen a single time. V lost 8 bases to trimming and J lost 4 bases; unmatched junction nucleotides: 5. The V gene's germline CDR1 is MDHEN and CDR2 SYDVKM. The length of the CDR3 is 13 residues. The sequence came from a woman between 65 and 79 years old with active or convalescent COVID-19. Specimen: peripheral blood. The V gene is TRBV28, the J gene TRBJ2-7; 10 nucleotides match TRBD1. The CDR3 region is CASGGQGPYEQYF. The CDR3 nucleotides are TGTGCCAGCGGGGGACAGGGGCCATACGAGCAGTACTTC.